This TCR beta chain was obtained from a study of T cell responses to AZD1222 COVID-19 vaccine. Whole-study findings and limits: It was only 6 or 7 AZD1222 recipients who were seropositive at baseline. White British donors predominated, females outnumbered males, and clonal diversity was possibly underestimated. Two AZD1222 doses significantly raised spike-specific TCR breadth and depth over controls. Reportedly, close to half of spike-specific TCRs are directed against unmutated variant regions.

Details on this clone: The antigen is undetermined.

Trimming pared 4 bases from V and 4 bases from J, leaving 11 bases between. Germline V gene sequence: CDR1 LGHDT, CDR2 YNNKEL (reference sequence). The CDR3 spans 14 residues. Using immunoSEQ multiplex PCR, the repertoire was profiled, and TCRdb retains in-frame clones only, with some absent. The sample carries over 150,000 clones, 92% recorded once. The clonotype was recovered from an adult in good health. Specimen: peripheral blood, collected on day 0 of AZD1222 vaccination. The chain carries TRBV3-1 (or the pseudogene TRBV3-2) and TRBJ1-3; TRBD1 might be the D (5 bases). CDR3 sequence: CASSPRDHGNTIYF. The CDR3 bases are TGTGCCAGCAGCCCCCGGGACCACGGAAACACCATATATTTT.